This T cell receptor (beta chain) is from a study of T cell clusters in autoimmune cytopenias. Broader study findings: Primary autoimmune cytopenia patients appeared to lack physiological T cell clusters present in healthy donors.

The germline gives CDR1 DFQATT, CDR2 SNEGSKA (reference sequence). This CDR3 is 14 amino acids long. Turning to this clonotype: No antigen is known for it.

TRB amplification used approximately 250 ng of peripheral blood genomic DNA. One tube held mixed TRB-A and TRB-B primer pools for touch-down PCR. Each CDR3 protein gets one entry in TCRdb, which reprocessed the multiplex PCR reads and gives no DNA. With approximately 6,100 distinct CDR3 sequences in the sample, the ten largest clones hold roughly a fifth. The receptor was isolated from a human donor with an autoimmune cytopenia or autoimmune hepatitis (not recorded which). The V call is TRBV20-1, the J call TRBJ2-3; TCRdb gives TRBD1 as the D gene, but with no DNA this cannot be confirmed. Sequencing was carried out using peripheral blood. This chain's CDR3 is CSAGGQAKADTQYF.